The 12 T cell receptor beta chains listed next were all sequenced from one sample in a study of control samples from healthy donors and cancer patients. TCRdb's table, derived via immunoSEQ multiplex PCR, lists solely in-frame clones and lacks some. The table has 30,000 to 35,000 clones, about 88% seen once. Sequences were obtained from PBMCs. The receptors here all came from a woman in her forties with lung cancer.

This clone was seen a single time. The V call is TRBV9, the J call TRBJ2-3, with D tentatively TRBD1 or TRBD2 (6 bases each). Germline CDR1 reads SGDLS; CDR2 reads YYNGEE. The CDR3 is 15 amino acids. V was pared by 2 bases and J by 0 bases, with 10 bases between. For the CDR3, the DNA is TGTGCCAGCAGCGTTGGAGGGGGGAGCACAGATACGCAGTATTTT. This sequence encodes CASSVGGGSTDTQYF.

This clone was seen a single time. The chain recombines TRBV7-6 with TRBJ2-7; the D gene is possibly TRBD2 (6 bases). The CDR3 is made up of 14 amino acids. Trimming pared 4 bases from V and 7 bases from J, leaving 17 bases between. Germline V CDR1 and CDR2: SGHVS, FNYEAQ. The CDR3 protein is CASSSGTRTGEQYF. The CDR3 DNA is TGTGCCAGCAGCTCAGGGACTCGAACTGGGGAGCAGTACTTC.

V gene TRBV30 combines with J gene TRBJ2-3; D is unclear. CDR3 length equals 13 residues. The germline V gene has CDR1 GTSNPN and CDR2 SVGIG (reference sequence). With 7 bases removed from V and 0 bases from J, the gap between germline ends came to 11 bases. The CDR3 DNA sequence: TGTGCCTACCACGGGCCTAGCACAGATACGCAGTATTTT. Translation gives CAYHGPSTDTQYF.

The chain links TRBV9 to TRBJ2-5; D is undetermined. CDR1 and CDR2 (germline): SGDLS, YYNGEE. CDR3 size: 14 residues. V was trimmed by 1 base and J by 1 base, leaving 8 bases between them. CDR3 in DNA: TGTGCCAGCAGCGTATCCGGTAGCCAAGAGACCCAGTACTTC. It is translated as CASSVSGSQETQYF.

The CDR3 coding sequence is TGTGCCAGCAGTTCCCGACGGATTGAAAAACTGTTTTTT. This gives the protein CASSSRRIEKLFF. The rearrangement joins TRBV6-5 to TRBJ1-4; no reliable D call. Per germline, CDR1 MNHEY and CDR2 SVGAGI. CDR3 length: 13 residues. Between the trimmed V and J ends, which lost 4 bases and 7 bases, there was a span of 10 bases.

This sequence joins TRBV3-1 (or the pseudogene TRBV3-2) and TRBJ2-6, with D unresolved. Germline V gene sequence: CDR1 LGHDT, CDR2 YNNKEL (reference sequence). Trimming shortened V by 1 base and J by 4 bases, and 11 bases separated the two germline ends. The CDR3 is 16 amino acids. The CDR3 loop is CASSQGIGPGANVLTF. CDR3 coding DNA: TGTGCCAGCAGCCAAGGGATAGGGCCCGGGGCCAACGTCCTGACTTTC.

The chain combines TRBV4-1 with TRBJ1-1, with D hard to call. V lost 1 base and J 1 base, leaving 7 bases between the germline ends. Germline CDR1 and CDR2: MGHRA and YSYEKL. The CDR3 extends over 14 amino acids. The DNA for the CDR3 is TGCGCCAGCAGCCAAGTTTTGGGGAACACTGAAGCTTTCTTT. Amino acid sequence: CASSQVLGNTEAFF.

The chain carries TRBV27 and TRBJ1-2; the D is unclear. V lost 2 bases, J lost 4 bases, and 14 bases lay in between. The germline gives CDR1 MNHEY, CDR2 SMNVEV (reference sequence). This CDR3 has 15 residues. CDR3 sequence reads: CASSLMIGSPYGYTF. DNA for the CDR3: TGTGCCAGCAGTTTAATGATAGGCAGCCCCTATGGCTACACCTTC.

The chain employs TRBV5-1 and TRBJ2-3, with 8 bases fitting TRBD2. Looked up from germline, CDR1 is SGHRS and CDR2 is YFSETQ. Trimming cost V 4 bases and J 1 base; bases outside gene matches: 8. This CDR3 spans 16 amino acids. CDR3 region: CASSQEAGAGTDTQYF. In DNA, the CDR3 is TGCGCCAGCAGCCAGGAAGCGGGGGCTGGCACAGATACGCAGTATTTT.

The V gene is TRBV13, the J gene TRBJ2-5; 10 nucleotides line up with TRBD1. CDR1 and CDR2 (germline): PRHDT, FYEKMQ (reference sequence). With 4 bases clipped from V and 5 bases from J, the junction kept 4 bases outside the gene matches. This CDR3 has 14 residues. CDR3: CASSSTGGRETQYF. The CDR3 nucleotides are TGTGCCAGCAGCTCGACAGGGGGCAGGGAGACCCAGTACTTC.

V and J are TRBV21-1 and TRBJ1-1. TRBV21-1 is noted as a pseudogene. This CDR3 has 15 amino acids. The chain's CDR3 is CASSKAGWADTEAFF. The CDR3, as DNA: TGTGCCAGCAGCAAAGCGGGCTGGGCGGACACTGAAGCTTTCTTT.

The V gene is TRBV2, the J gene TRBJ1-3; 9 bases map to TRBD1. The germline CDR1 and CDR2 sequences are SNHLY and FYNNEI. The CDR3 is 14 amino acids. J was trimmed by 5 bases and V by 6 bases; bases with no gene match: 5. CDR3 in DNA: TGTGCCAGCAGGGGACAGGGATCAAGAAACACCATATATTTT. It encodes CASRGQGSRNTIYF.